These 17 T cell receptor beta chains were all obtained from the same sample, sequenced in a study of tumor-infiltrating lymphocytes in primary liver carcinoma. Germline DNA was extracted too, while blood RNA derived from unsorted whole blood. Researchers generated TCR beta cDNA from roughly 510 ng of total RNA, relying on a constant-region primer. Construction of TCR beta libraries relied on three successive nested multiplex PCR rounds employing slightly modified ARM-PCR. In the first two PCR rounds, TRBV1-TRBV30 forward primers were paired with a C-beta reverse primer, and each round lasted approximately 10 cycles. TCRdb re-called the multiplex PCR reads through MiXCR, storing one row per CDR3 protein. The repertoire holds approximately 330,000 distinct CDR3 sequences, with about two thirds as singletons. Material for sequencing was peripheral blood. These receptors originate from a man in his forties or fifties with primary liver carcinoma and hepatitis B virus infection.

The chain recombines TRBV19 with TRBJ2-7; D call uncertain. The CDR3 has 12 residues. V lost 6 bases and J lost 3, with 9 bases in between. Germline V gives CDR1 LNHDA, CDR2 SQIVND (reference sequence). Here the CDR3 reads CASSRRIYEQYF. The CDR3 coding sequence is TGTGCCAGTAGCCGACGAATCTACGAGCAGTACTTC. The full variable domain, its missing parts supplied by reference TRBV19 and TRBJ2-7, is DGGITQSPKYLFRKEGQNVTLSCEQNLNHDAMYWYRQDPGQGLRLIYYSQIVNDFQKGDIAEGYSVSREKKESFPLTVTSAQKNPTAFYLCASSRRIYEQYFGPGTRLTVT.

In the case of this clonotype: The junction and the germline gene differ at one end; a read error may be behind it. V is TRBV14 and J is TRBJ2-5, with a weak D call TRBD2 (5 bases). This CDR3 is built from 11 residues. In germline, CDR1 is SGHDN, CDR2 FVKESK. This CDR3 reads CASSFGETHYF. CDR3 sequence (DNA): TGTGCCAGCAGTTTCGGGGAGACCCACTACTTC.

Of note for this clonotype: An end of the junction does not agree with germline; a read error may underlie this. The V call is TRBV4-1, the J call TRBJ2-7, with TRBD1 as a possible D gene (6 bases). The CDR3 is 16 amino acids. Germline V CDR1 and CDR2: MGHRA, YSYEKL. For the CDR3, the DNA is TGCACCAGCAGCCAGATTCCGGGACAATCCTCCTACGAGCAGTACTTC. As protein: CTSSQIPGQSSYEQYF.

Of note for this clonotype: A junction boundary mismatches the germline segment, possibly from a read error. The chain carries TRBV11-2 and TRBJ2-5; unclear D gene. The CDR3 consists of 13 residues. Germline lookup yields CDR1 SGHAT and CDR2 FQNNGV. The CDR3 nucleotides read TGTGCCGGCAGGAAAATCCCTCGAGAGACCCAGTACTTC. This translates into CAGRKIPRETQYF. The complete variable domain, with remaining parts taken from reference TRBV11-2 and TRBJ2-5, reads EAGVAQSPRYKIIEKRQSVAFWCNPISGHATLYWYQQILGQGPKLLIQFQNNGVVDDSQLPKDRFSAERLKGVDSTLKIQPAKLEDSAVYLCAGRKIPRETQYFGPGTRLLVL.

Ten or more counts support this clonotype. V usage is TRBV6-1 and J usage is TRBJ2-3; 7 nucleotides agree with TRBD2. V was pared by 6 bases and J by 3 bases, with 6 bases of the junction left unmatched. The CDR3 contains 14 residues. The germline V gene encodes CDR1 MNHNS and CDR2 SASEGT. As DNA, the CDR3 is TGTGCCAGCAGGGTAGCGGGTAAAACAGATACGCAGTATTTT. Amino acids: CASRVAGKTDTQYF.

On this clonotype itself: Germline is not matched at one junction end, which may reflect a read error. The V call is TRBV11-3, the J call TRBJ2-2; 7 bases are shared with TRBD1. Germline values: CDR1 SGHNT, CDR2 YENEEA. CDR3 length: 15 residues. The CDR3 DNA follows: TGTGCCAGTAGCTTACGACAGGGCGACACCCGGGAGCTGTTTTTT. Its protein is CASSLRQGDTRELFF.

As to this clonotype: Compared with germline, one end of the junction differs, possibly owing to a read error. The chain couples TRBV5-4 to TRBJ2-1; 9 nucleotides align to TRBD1. Germline V gene data show CDR1 as SGHNT and CDR2 as YYREEE (reference sequence). CDR3 size: 15 residues. The CDR3 DNA reads TGTGCCAGCAGCCCAGGACAGGGGATCATCAATGAGCAGTTATTC. Translated, it gives CASSPGQGIINEQLF.

Of note for this clonotype: One end of the junction varies from germline; a read error may be responsible. The CDR3 DNA reads as TGTGCCAGTAGCTTAGACGGCACCGAAGCTTTCTTT. It specifies CASSLDGTEAFF. J is TRBJ1-1 and V is TRBV7-9, with D uncertain. Germline values: CDR1 SEHNR, CDR2 FQNEAQ (reference sequence). CDR3 length: 12 amino acids.

In the case of this clonotype: This may come from a read error, since a much larger clone is one base off. The rearrangement links TRBV4-3 to TRBJ2-1; tentatively, D is TRBD2 (6 bases). This CDR3 has 14 residues. Germline-derived CDR1 and CDR2 are LGHNA and YSLEER. CDR3 DNA sequence: TGCGCCAGCAGCCACCTAGCGTTCGGAGGTGAGCGGTTCTTC. Encoded protein: CASSHLAFGGERFF.

There are a few counts of this clonotype. A read error may explain this, as a much larger clone is one base away. V usage is TRBV4-3 and J usage is TRBJ2-3, with 8 bases matching TRBD2. The germline gives CDR1 LGHNA, CDR2 YSLEER. This CDR3 comprises 15 residues. J was trimmed by 5 bases and V by 2 bases; bases with no gene match: 6. CDR3 region: CASSQFGRDVDTQYF. For the CDR3, the DNA is TGCGCCAGCAGCCAATTCGGGAGGGATGTAGATACGCAGTATTTT.

This clonotype has a handful of counts. A single base separates this from a much larger clone, so it may be a read error. The gene calls are TRBV29-1 and TRBJ1-1; D might be TRBD1 (6 bases). Germline V CDR1 and CDR2: SQVTM, ANQGSEA. CDR3 length: 11 amino acids. Written as DNA, the CDR3 is TGCAGCGTTAGCGGGGGCACTGAAGCTTACTTT. Translating gives CSVSGGTEAYF.

This clonotype showed up just once. A read error may be the cause here, since a much bigger clone is one base away. This chain links TRBV4-3 with TRBJ2-4, with 7 bases identical to TRBD2. CDR1 and CDR2 (germline): LGHNA, YSLEER. The CDR3 is 14 amino acids. The CDR3, as DNA: TGCGCCAGCTGCCAAAGTGGGGGGGAAAACATTCAGTACTTC. It encodes CASCQSGGENIQYF.

The V call is TRBV6-2 or TRBV6-3, the J call TRBJ2-1; TRBD2 is a possible D gene (6 bases). This CDR3 spans 17 amino acids. V was shortened by 6 bases and J by 0 bases, with 18 bases between the two germline ends. Germline V CDR1 and CDR2: MNHEY, SVGEGT. CDR3 protein: CASSRLSGLSSYNEQFF. DNA of the CDR3: TGTGCCAGCAGCCGACTCAGCGGGTTGAGCTCCTACAATGAGCAGTTCTTC.

The V and J genes are TRBV11-3 and TRBJ2-7, with a tentative D call TRBD1 (6 bases). Germline CDR1 reads SGHNT; CDR2 reads YENEEA. The CDR3 loop spans 14 amino acids. Trimming took off 3 bases at V and 3 bases at J, with 12 bases between the two ends. CDR3 sequence reads: CASSFPGHVYEQYF. As DNA, the CDR3 is TGTGCCAGCAGCTTCCCGGGACACGTCTACGAGCAGTACTTC.

The chain carries TRBV7-9 and TRBJ2-3; tentatively, D is TRBD2 (6 bases). The V end was cut by 3 bases, the J end by 2 bases, with 12 bases between. In germline, CDR1 is SEHNR, CDR2 FQNEAQ (reference sequence). The length of the CDR3 is 15 residues. As DNA, the CDR3 is TGTGCCAGCAGCTTCGAGGGACTGCCCACAGATACGCAGTATTTT. It specifies CASSFEGLPTDTQYF.

About this clonotype: A much larger clone lies a single base off, so this may be a read error. This sequence joins TRBV6-2 or TRBV6-3 and TRBJ2-7; 9 nucleotides match TRBD1. Germline lookup yields CDR1 MNHEY and CDR2 SVGEGT. The CDR3 contains 13 residues. Unmatched junction bases numbered 9, after V lost 6 bases and J lost 9 bases. DNA of the CDR3: TGTGCCAGCAGATGGGACAGGGTCCACGTGCAGTACTTC. Translated, it gives CASRWDRVHVQYF.

A single count supports this clonotype. Relative to the germline gene, one junction end is altered; a read error may explain this. V usage is TRBV11-1 and J usage is TRBJ1-1; D unresolved. The germline gives CDR1 SGHAT, CDR2 FQDESV (reference sequence). This CDR3 spans 13 amino acids. Written as DNA, the CDR3 is TGTGCCAGCAGCTTAGCGGGGTACACTGGAGCTCTCTTT. Translated, it gives CASSLAGYTGALF.